This T cell receptor (beta chain) was recovered during a study of T cells expressing NK-cell markers. Study-level information: The study drew TCR beta repertoires from sorted CD3+CD56+NKG2C+, CD3+CD56+NKG2C- and CD3+CD56-NKG2C+ T cells. Sequenced donors, eight in total, included seven who were HCMV-seropositive and one who was seronegative. Overall study findings and caveats: About 1.0-7.0% of CD8+ T cells in about six donors belonged to dominant NKG2C+ clonotypes.

The CDR3 runs to 15 residues. The V gene's germline CDR1 is SQVTM and CDR2 ANQGSEA. On this clonotype: Its target is not known.

Reanalyzing the 5' RACE reads, TCRdb keeps one entry per CDR3 protein, without DNA. Across roughly 430,000 distinct CDR3 sequences, the top ten clones capture more than 7% of the sample. The genes are TRBV29-1 and TRBJ2-1. Source material: blood T cells: a sorted CD56 or NKG2C T cell subset, CD4+ or CD8+ T cells, or bulk PBMC T cells (not recorded which). The clonotype was recovered from a woman aged 18 to 75 in good health. The CDR3 here is CSVDMSGRPYNEQFF.